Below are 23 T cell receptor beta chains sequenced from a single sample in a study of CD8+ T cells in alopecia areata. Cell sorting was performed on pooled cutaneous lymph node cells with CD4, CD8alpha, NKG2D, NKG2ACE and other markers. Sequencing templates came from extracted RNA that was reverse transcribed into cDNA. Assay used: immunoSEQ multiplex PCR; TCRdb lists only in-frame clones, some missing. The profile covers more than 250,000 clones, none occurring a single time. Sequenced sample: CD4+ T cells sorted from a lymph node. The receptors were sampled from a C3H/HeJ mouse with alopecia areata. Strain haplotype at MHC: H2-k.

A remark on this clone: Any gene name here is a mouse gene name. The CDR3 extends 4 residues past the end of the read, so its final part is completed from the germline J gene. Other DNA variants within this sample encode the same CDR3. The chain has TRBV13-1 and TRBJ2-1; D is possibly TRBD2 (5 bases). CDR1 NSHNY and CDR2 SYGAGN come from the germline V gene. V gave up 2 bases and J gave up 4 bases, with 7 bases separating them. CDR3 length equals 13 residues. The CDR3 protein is CASSEDSYAEQFF. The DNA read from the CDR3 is TGTGCCAGCAGTGAGGACTCGTATGCT.

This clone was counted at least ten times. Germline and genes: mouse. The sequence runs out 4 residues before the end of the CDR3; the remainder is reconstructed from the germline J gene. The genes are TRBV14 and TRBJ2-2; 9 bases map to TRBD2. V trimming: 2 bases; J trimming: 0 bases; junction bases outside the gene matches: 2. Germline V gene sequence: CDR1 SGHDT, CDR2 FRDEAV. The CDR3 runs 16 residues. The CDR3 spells CASSLTGGTNTGQLYF. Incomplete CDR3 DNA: TGTGCCAGCAGTTTAACTGGGGGGACAAACACCGGG.

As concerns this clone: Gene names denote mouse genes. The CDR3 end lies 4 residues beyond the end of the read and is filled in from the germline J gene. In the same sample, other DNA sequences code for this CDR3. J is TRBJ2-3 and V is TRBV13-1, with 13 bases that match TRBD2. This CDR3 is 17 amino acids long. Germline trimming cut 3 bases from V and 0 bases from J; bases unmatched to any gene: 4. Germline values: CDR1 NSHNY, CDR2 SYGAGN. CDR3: CASSGTGGALSAETLYF. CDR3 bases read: TGTGCCAGCAGTGGGACTGGGGGGGCGCTGAGTGCAGAA.

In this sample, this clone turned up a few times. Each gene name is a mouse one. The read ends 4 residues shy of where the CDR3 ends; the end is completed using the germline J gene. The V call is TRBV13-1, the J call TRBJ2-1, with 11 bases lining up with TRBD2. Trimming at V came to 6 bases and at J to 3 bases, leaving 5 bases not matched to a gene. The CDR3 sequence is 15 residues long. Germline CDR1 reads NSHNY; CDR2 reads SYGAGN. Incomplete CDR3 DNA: TGTGCCAGCATAAAGACTGGGGGGGTCTATGCT. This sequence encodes CASIKTGGVYA. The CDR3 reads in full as CASIKTGGVYAEQFF.

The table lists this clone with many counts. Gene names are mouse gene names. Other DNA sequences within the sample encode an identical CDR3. CDR3 bases read: TGTGCTAGCAGACGACTGGGGGTCCAAGAC. Protein sequence: CASRRLGVQD. The whole CDR3 reads CASRRLGVQDTQYF. The V gene is TRBV17, the J gene TRBJ2-5, with 9 nucleotides matching TRBD2. The read is 4 residues too short to cover the CDR3 end, so that end is filled in from the germline J gene. The V segment lost 6 bases and the J segment 2 bases; nucleotides outside the gene matches: 3. The germline gives CDR1 MNHDT, CDR2 YYDKIL. The length of the CDR3 is 14 residues.

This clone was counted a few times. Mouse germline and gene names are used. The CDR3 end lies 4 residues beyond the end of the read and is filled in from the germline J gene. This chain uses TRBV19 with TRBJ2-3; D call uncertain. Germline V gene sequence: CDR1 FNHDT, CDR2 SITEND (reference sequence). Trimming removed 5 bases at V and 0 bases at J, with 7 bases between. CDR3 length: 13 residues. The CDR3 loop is CASRATSAETLYF. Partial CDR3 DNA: TGTGCCAGCAGAGCCACTAGTGCAGAA.

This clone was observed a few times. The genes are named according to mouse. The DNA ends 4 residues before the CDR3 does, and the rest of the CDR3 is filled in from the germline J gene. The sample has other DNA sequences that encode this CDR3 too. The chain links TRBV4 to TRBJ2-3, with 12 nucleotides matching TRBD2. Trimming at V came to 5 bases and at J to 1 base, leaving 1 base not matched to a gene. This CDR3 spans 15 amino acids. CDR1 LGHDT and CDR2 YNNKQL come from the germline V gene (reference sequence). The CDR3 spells CASSRLGGRAETLYF. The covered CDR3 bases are TGTGCCAGCAGCCGACTGGGGGGGCGTGCAGAA.

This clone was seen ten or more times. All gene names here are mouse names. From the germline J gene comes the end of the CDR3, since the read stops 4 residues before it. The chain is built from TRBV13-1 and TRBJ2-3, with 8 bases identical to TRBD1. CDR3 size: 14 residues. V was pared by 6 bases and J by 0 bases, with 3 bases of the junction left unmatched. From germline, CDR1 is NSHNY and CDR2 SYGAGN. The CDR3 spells CASTGTGSAETLYF. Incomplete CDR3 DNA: TGTGCCAGCACCGGGACAGGTAGTGCAGAA.

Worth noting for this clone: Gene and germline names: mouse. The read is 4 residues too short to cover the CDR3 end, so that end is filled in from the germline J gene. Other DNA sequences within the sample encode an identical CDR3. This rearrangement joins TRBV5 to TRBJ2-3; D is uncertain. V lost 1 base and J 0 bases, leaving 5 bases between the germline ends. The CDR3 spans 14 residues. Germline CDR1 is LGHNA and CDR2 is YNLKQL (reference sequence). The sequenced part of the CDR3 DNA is TGTGCCAGCAGCCAAGGTGGGAGTGCAGAA. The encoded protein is CASSQGGSAE. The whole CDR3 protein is CASSQGGSAETLYF.

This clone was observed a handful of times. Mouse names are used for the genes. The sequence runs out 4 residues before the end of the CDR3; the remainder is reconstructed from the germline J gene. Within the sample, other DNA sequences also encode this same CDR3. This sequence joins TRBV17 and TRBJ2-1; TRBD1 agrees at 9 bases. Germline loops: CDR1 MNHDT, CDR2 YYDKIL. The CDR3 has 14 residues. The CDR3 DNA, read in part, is TGTGCTAGCAGTAGGGACAGGGGTAGGGCT. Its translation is CASSRDRGRA. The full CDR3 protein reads CASSRDRGRAEQFF.

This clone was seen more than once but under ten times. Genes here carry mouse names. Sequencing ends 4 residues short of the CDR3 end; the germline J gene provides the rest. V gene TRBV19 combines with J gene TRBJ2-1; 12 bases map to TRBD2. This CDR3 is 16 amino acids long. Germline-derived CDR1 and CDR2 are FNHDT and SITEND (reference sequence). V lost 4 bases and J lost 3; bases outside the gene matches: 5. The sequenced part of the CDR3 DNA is TGTGCCAGCAGTCACCCGGGACTGGGGGGCTATGCT. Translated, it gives CASSHPGLGGYA. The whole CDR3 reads CASSHPGLGGYAEQFF.

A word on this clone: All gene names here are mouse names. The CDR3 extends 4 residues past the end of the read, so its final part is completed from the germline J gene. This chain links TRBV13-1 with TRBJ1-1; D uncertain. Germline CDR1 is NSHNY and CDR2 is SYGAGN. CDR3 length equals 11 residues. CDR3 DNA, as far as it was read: TGTGCCAGCAGCCTCCAGACA. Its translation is CASSLQT. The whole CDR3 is CASSLQTEVFF.

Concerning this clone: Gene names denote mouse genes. This CDR3 is CASSQTGEAEQFF. The part of the CDR3 DNA that was read is TGTGCCAGCAGCCAGACAGGGGAGGCT. V usage is TRBV5 and J usage is TRBJ2-1, with 8 bases matching TRBD1. The missing CDR3 end, 4 residues past where the read stops, is filled in from the germline J gene. The germline V gene encodes CDR1 LGHNA and CDR2 YNLKQL (reference sequence). This CDR3 comprises 13 residues.

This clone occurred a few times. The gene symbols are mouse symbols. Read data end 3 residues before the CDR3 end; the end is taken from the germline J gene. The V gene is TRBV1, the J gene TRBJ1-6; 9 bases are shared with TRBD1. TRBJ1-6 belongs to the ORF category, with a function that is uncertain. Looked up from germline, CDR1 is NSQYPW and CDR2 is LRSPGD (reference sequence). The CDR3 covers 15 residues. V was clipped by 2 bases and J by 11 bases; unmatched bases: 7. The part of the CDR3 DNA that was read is TGCACCTGCAGTGCAAATCGGGACAGGGAGGCGCCC. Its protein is CTCSANRDREAP. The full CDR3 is CTCSANRDREAPLYF.

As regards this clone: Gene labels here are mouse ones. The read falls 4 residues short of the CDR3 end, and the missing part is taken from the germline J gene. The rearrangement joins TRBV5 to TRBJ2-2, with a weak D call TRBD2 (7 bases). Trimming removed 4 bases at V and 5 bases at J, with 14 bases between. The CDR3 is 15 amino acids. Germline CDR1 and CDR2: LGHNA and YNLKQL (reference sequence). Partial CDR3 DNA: TGTGCCAGCAGCCCCGGGGGGCGCGGGACCGGG. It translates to CASSPGGRGTG. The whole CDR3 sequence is CASSPGGRGTGQLYF.

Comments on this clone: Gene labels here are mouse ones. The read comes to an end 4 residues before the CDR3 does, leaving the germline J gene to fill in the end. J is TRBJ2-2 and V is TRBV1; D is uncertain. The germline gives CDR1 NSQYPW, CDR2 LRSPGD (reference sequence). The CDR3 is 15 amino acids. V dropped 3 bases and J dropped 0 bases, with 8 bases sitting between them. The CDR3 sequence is CTCSAQPANTGQLYF. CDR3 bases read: TGCACCTGCAGTGCTCAACCTGCAAACACCGGG.

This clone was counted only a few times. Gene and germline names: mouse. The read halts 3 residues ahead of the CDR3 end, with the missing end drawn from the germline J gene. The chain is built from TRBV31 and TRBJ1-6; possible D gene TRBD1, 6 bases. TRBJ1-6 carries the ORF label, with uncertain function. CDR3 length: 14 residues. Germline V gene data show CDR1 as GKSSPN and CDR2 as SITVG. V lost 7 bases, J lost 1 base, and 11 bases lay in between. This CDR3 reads CASSGTSYNSPLYF. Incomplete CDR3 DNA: TGTGCCTCCTCCGGGACATCCTATAATTCGCCC.

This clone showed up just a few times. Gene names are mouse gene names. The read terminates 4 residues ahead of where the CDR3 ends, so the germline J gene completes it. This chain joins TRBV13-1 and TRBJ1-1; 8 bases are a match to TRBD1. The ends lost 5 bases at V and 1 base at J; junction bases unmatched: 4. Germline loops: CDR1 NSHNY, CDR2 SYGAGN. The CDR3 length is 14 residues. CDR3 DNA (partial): TGTGCCAGCAGGGCCGACAGGGGAAACACA. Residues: CASRADRGNT. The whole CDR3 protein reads CASRADRGNTEVFF.

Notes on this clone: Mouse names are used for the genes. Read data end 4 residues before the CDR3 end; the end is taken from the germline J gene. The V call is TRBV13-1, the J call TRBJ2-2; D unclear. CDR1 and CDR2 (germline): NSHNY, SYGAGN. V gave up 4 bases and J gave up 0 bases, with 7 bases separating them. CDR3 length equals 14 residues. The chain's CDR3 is CASSFTSNTGQLYF. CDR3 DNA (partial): TGTGCCAGCAGTTTCACATCAAACACCGGG.

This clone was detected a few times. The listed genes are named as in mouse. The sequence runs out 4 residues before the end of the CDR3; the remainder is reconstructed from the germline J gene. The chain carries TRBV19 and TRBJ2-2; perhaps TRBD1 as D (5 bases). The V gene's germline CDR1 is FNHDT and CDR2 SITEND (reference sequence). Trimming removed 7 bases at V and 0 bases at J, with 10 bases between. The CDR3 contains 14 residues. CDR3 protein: CASVARANTGQLYF. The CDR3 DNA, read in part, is TGTGCCAGCGTGGCCAGGGCAAACACCGGG.

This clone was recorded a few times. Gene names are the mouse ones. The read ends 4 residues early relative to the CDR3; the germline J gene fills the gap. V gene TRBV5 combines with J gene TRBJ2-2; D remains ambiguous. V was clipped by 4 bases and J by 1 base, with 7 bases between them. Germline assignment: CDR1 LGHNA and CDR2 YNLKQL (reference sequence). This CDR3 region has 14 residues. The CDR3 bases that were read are TGTGCCAGCAGCCTAGACAAAAACACCGGG. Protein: CASSLDKNTG. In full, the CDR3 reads CASSLDKNTGQLYF.

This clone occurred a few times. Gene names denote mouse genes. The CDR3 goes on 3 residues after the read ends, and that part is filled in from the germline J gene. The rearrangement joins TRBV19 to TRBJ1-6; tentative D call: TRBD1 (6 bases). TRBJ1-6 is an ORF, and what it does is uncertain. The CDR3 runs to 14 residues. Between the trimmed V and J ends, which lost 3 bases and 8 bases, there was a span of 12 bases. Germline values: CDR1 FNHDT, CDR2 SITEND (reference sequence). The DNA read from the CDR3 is TGTGCCAGCAGTACCAGGGGTGGTGATTCGCCC. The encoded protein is CASSTRGGDSP. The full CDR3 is CASSTRGGDSPLYF.

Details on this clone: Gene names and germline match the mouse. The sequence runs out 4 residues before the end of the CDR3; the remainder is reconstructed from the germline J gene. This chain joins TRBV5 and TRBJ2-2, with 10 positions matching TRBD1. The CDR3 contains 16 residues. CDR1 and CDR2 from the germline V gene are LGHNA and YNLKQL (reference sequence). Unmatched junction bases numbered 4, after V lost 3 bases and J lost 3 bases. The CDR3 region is CASSQRQGADTGQLYF. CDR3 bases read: TGTGCCAGCAGCCAGAGACAGGGGGCGGACACCGGG.